The clone carrying this T cell receptor beta chain was picked up many times. The data derive from a study of OX40 agonist ivuxolimab in advanced cancers. Across the whole study: The patients received agonistic anti-OX40 (CD134) antibody ivuxolimab. Participants could have had prior anti-PD-1, anti-PD-L1 or anti-CTLA-4 therapy, and more than 35% had some.

Only in-frame clones appear in the TCRdb table, and some are missing; sequencing was by immunoSEQ multiplex PCR. The sample shows approximately 60,000 clones, approximately 80% of them seen only once. The CDR3 is 14 amino acids. Trimming pared 1 base from V and 1 base from J, leaving 8 bases between. CDR1 and CDR2 (germline): SGHVS, FNYEAQ. The clonotype originates from an adult with an advanced solid tumor such as melanoma, head and neck, liver or kidney cancer. This chain uses TRBV7-6 with TRBJ2-7, with D maybe TRBD2 (6 bases). The sequences come from CD4+ or CD8+ T cells sorted from blood, collected in a trial of the OX40 agonist ivuxolimab. The CDR3 loop is CASSLGGESYEQYF. CDR3 nucleotides: TGTGCCAGCAGCTTAGGGGGGGAGTCCTACGAGCAGTACTTC.